The source of this T cell receptor (beta chain) is a study of blood T cell repertoires in COVID-19. Turning to the study itself: Samples came from the United States, Italy and Spain, spanning acute and convalescent COVID-19. T cells, B-cell-depleted T cells, or PBMCs supplied cDNA or gDNA.

As originally analysed: Reference gene primer amplification gave estimated nucleated cell counts. Only in-frame clones appear in the TCRdb table, and some are missing; sequencing was by immunoSEQ multiplex PCR. From that table come the V and J calls and clone size; the DNA was used to work out D and trimming. The sample shows about 130,000 clones, roughly 86% of them seen only once. Germline CDR1 LNHDA, CDR2 SQIVND (reference sequence). The CDR3 totals 18 residues. Deletions cut 4 bases from V and 0 bases from J, with 19 bases between. The rearrangement links TRBV19 to TRBJ1-5; possibly TRBD1 for D (6 bases). Sequencing was performed on peripheral blood. This receptor was obtained from a human donor in a cohort sampled during active COVID-19. CDR3 sequence reads: CASSTPEAGDYSNQPQHF. DNA of the CDR3: TGTGCCAGTAGTACCCCCGAGGCAGGGGACTATAGCAATCAGCCCCAGCATTTT.